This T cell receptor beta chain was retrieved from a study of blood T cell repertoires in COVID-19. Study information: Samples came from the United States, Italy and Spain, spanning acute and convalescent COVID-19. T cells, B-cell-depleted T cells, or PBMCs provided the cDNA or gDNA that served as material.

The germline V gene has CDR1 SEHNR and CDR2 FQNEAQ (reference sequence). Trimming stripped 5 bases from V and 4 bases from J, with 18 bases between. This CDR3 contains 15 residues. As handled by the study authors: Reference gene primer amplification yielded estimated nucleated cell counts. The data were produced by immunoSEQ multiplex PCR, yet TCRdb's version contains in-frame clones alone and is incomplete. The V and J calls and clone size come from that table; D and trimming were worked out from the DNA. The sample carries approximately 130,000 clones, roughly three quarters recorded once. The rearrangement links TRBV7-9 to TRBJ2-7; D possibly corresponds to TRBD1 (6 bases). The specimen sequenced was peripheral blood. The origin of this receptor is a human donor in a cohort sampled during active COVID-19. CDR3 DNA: TGTGCCAGCAGCCGCACACCAGGGGAGAAGTACGAGCAGTACTTC. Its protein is CASSRTPGEKYEQYF.